Detailed here is one TCR beta chain. Its matching antigen is unknown. This sample was included in a study of radiotherapy plus CTLA-4 blockade in lung cancer. Study-wide results and limits: Expansion of tumor-derived TCR clones was observed in blood after radiotherapy plus ipilimumab.

Germline assignment: CDR1 SNHLY and CDR2 FYNNEI. Trimming stripped 5 bases from V and 1 base from J, with 17 bases between. The CDR3 spans 16 residues. Method: immunoSEQ multiplex PCR; TCRdb's copy keeps in-frame clones and lacks some. The sample includes about 95,000 clones, around 82% seen only once; the top ten take roughly 0.84%. The gene calls are TRBV2 and TRBJ2-5; D is perhaps TRBD2 (5 bases). This TCR was recovered from a human donor with non-small cell lung cancer who had stable disease on radiotherapy plus ipilimumab. Sequencing used peripheral blood, obtained from a patient treated with radiotherapy plus ipilimumab. This CDR3 reads CASSLLVGSPQETQYF. The CDR3, as DNA: TGTGCCAGCAGTTTGCTCGTGGGGAGTCCCCAAGAGACCCAGTACTTC.